The clone carrying this T cell receptor beta chain showed up just once. This CDR3 is missing its conserved last phenylalanine or tryptophan, likely due to a read error. TCRdb re-analysed the 5' RACE reads in MiXCR, keeping a single row per CDR3 protein. The sample lists about 97,000 distinct CDR3 sequences, 13% occurring once. The data were obtained in a study of early T cells in non-severe SARS-CoV-2 infection. Across the study: The authors sequenced bulk RNA from unsorted whole blood, leaving chains unpaired.

This CDR3 is 16 amino acids long. J gave up 9 bases and V 5 bases, and 9 bases lay outside the gene matches. Germline values: CDR1 MNHEY, CDR2 SMNVEV (reference sequence). Sequenced sample: whole blood. This sequence originates from an adult who was a healthcare worker with PCR-confirmed SARS-CoV-2 infection or an uninfected control (not recorded which). The genes are TRBV27 and TRBJ2-4; 14 bases agree with TRBD2. CDR3 loop: CASSGRLAGGPSIQYI. In DNA, the CDR3 is TGTGCCAGCAGTGGGAGACTAGCGGGAGGGCCGAGCATTCAGTACATC.